The 21 T cell receptor beta chains below were found in one sample sequenced in a study of T cell repertoires in cytomegalovirus infection. Each CDR3 protein gets one entry after TCRdb re-called the reads with MiXCR. The table shows 750,000 to 900,000 distinct CDR3 sequences, with almost 30% occurring only once. Their antigens are not known. Sample: cultured CD8+ T cells from PBMCs, taken from culture after CMV antigen stimulation. The receptors shown here come from a human donor in good health (CMV status not recorded). Some clones in this sample may be carry-over from other donors' samples.

The J gene is TRBJ1-2, the V gene TRBV19, with 8 bases matching TRBD1. CDR1 and CDR2 (germline): LNHDA, SQIVND (reference sequence). V was pared by 7 bases and J by 0 bases, with 13 bases of the junction left unmatched. The CDR3 runs 17 residues. DNA of the CDR3: TGTGCCAGTACCTCACTCGGACAGGGAGTTACTAACTATGGCTACACCTTC. Protein sequence: CASTSLGQGVTNYGYTF.

This clonotype occurred a few times. The chain uses TRBV5-1 and TRBJ2-5; TRBD2 aligns across 13 bases. The CDR3 runs 15 residues. Losses at the gene ends were 4 bases for V and 6 bases for J; bases not matched to a gene: 6. The germline V gene has CDR1 SGHRS and CDR2 YFSETQ. The CDR3 DNA reads TGCGCCAGCAGCACGGGGACTAGCGGGGCGCAGACCCAGTACTTC. It yields the protein CASSTGTSGAQTQYF.

The chain employs TRBV29-1 and TRBJ2-3; TRBD2 is a possible D gene (5 bases). This CDR3 is 13 amino acids long. Germline values: CDR1 SQVTM, CDR2 ANQGSEA. With 0 bases removed from V and 5 bases from J, the gap between germline ends came to 9 bases. CDR3 in amino acids: CSVEDGSGDTQYF. For the CDR3, the DNA is TGCAGCGTTGAAGATGGGAGCGGAGATACGCAGTATTTT.

This rearrangement joins TRBV7-9 to TRBJ1-1; possibly TRBD1 for D (5 bases). This CDR3 comprises 15 residues. Trimming removed 3 bases from V and 5 bases from J, with 16 bases in between. Germline V gene lookup returns CDR1 SEHNR and CDR2 FQNEAQ (reference sequence). The CDR3 reads CASSFPGHDKTEAFF. CDR3 DNA: TGTGCCAGCAGCTTCCCCGGACATGATAAGACTGAAGCTTTCTTT.

This clonotype has a handful of counts. For the CDR3, the DNA is TGTGCCAGCAGCCGCGCAGGTGCTGGGGCCAACGTCCTGACTTTC. It yields the protein CASSRAGAGANVLTF. V gene TRBV12-3 or TRBV12-4 combines with J gene TRBJ2-6; D gene ambiguous. This CDR3 is built from 15 residues. V lost 6 bases, J lost 2 bases, and 11 bases lay in between.

The sample holds many counts of this clonotype. The chain joins TRBV7-2 to TRBJ2-2; 9 bases align to TRBD1. Per the germline V gene, CDR1 is SGHTA and CDR2 is FQGNSA. J lost 1 base, V lost 3 bases, and 3 bases had no gene match. The CDR3 has 16 residues. The CDR3 DNA sequence: TGTGCCAGCAGCTTCGGGGGACAGGGGAACACCGGGGAGCTGTTTTTT. Translation gives CASSFGGQGNTGELFF.

This clonotype was detected only a few times. The chain links TRBV2 to TRBJ1-1; D remains ambiguous. The CDR3 is 13 amino acids. Germline lookup yields CDR1 SNHLY and CDR2 FYNNEI. V was pared by 2 bases and J by 1 base, with 5 bases between. The DNA of the CDR3 is TGTGCCAGCAGTGAAAGACAGAACACTGAAGCTTTCTTT. This codes for CASSERQNTEAFF. Full variable domain (outside the CDR3, taken from reference TRBV2 and TRBJ1-1): EPEVTQTPSHQVTQMGQEVILRCVPISNHLYFYWYRQILGQKVEFLVSFYNNEISEKSEIFDDQFSVERPDGSNFTLKIRSTKLEDSAMYFCASSERQNTEAFFGQGTRLTVV.

The J gene is TRBJ2-3, the V gene TRBV7-9; TRBD1 matches at 10 bases. CDR3 length: 15 amino acids. The germline CDR1 and CDR2 sequences are SEHNR and FQNEAQ (reference sequence). Trimming at V came to 5 bases and at J to 3 bases, leaving 5 bases not matched to a gene. CDR3 coding DNA: TGTGCCAGCAGCACACGGGGACAGGGGACAGATACGCAGTATTTT. Translation gives CASSTRGQGTDTQYF.

For this clonotype: A much larger clone sits a single nucleotide away, making a read error possible. The chain joins TRBV5-4 to TRBJ1-2, with 7 bases that match TRBD1. This CDR3 region has 16 residues. In germline, CDR1 is SGHNT, CDR2 YYREEE (reference sequence). V lost 3 bases, J lost 2 bases, and 10 bases stayed unmatched. The CDR3 DNA sequence: TGTGCCAGCAGCTCTCCTGTGACAGGGACGAACTATGGCTACACCTTC. Translation gives CASSSPVTGTNYGYTF.

There are a few counts of this clonotype. This chain connects TRBV7-2 to TRBJ2-6; no definite D call. Germline V gives CDR1 SGHTA, CDR2 FQGNSA. Deletions cut 2 bases from V and 2 bases from J, with 4 bases between. CDR3 length equals 14 residues. The DNA of the CDR3 is TGTGCCAGCAGCTTATCGGCTGGGGCCAACGTCCTGACTTTC. Encoded protein: CASSLSAGANVLTF. Filled out from reference TRBV7-2 and TRBJ2-6, the complete variable domain reads GAGVSQSPSNKVTEKGKDVELRCDPISGHTALYWYRQSLGQGLEFLIYFQGNSAPDKSGLPSDRFSAERTGGSVSTLTIQRTQQEDSAVYLCASSLSAGANVLTFGAGSRLTVL.

Here the CDR3 reads CASSQVLAGGFSYEQYF. CDR3 bases: TGCGCCAGCAGCCAAGTACTAGCGGGGGGCTTCTCCTACGAGCAGTACTTC. The chain has TRBV4-1 and TRBJ2-7; TRBD2 matches 12 bases. J lost 0 bases, V lost 1 base, and 4 bases had no gene match. CDR1 and CDR2 (germline): MGHRA, YSYEKL. The CDR3 extends over 17 amino acids.

This clonotype was observed at least ten times. The J gene is TRBJ2-3, the V gene TRBV12-3 or TRBV12-4; D tentatively reads TRBD1 or TRBD2 (5 bases each). Trimming removed 5 bases at V and 2 bases at J, with 14 bases between. The CDR3 runs 15 residues. CDR3 DNA sequence: TGTGCCAGCAGTATGGGACGGATTCTCACAGATACGCAGTATTTT. Encoded protein: CASSMGRILTDTQYF.

This clonotype was seen a few times. The chain employs TRBV27 and TRBJ1-4, with TRBD1 matching over 8 bases. Per the germline V gene, CDR1 is MNHEY and CDR2 is SMNVEV (reference sequence). V was clipped by 6 bases and J by 8 bases; unmatched bases: 5. The CDR3 covers 13 residues. CDR3 amino acids: CASSETGVEKLFF. The CDR3 DNA reads as TGTGCCAGCAGCGAGACAGGGGTGGAAAAACTGTTTTTT.

This chain joins TRBV12-3 or TRBV12-4 and TRBJ2-5, with 7 bases identical to TRBD2. The CDR3 is made up of 15 amino acids. The J segment lost 2 bases and the V segment lost 3 bases, leaving 6 bases of the junction unmatched. DNA for the CDR3: TGTGCCAGCAGTTTCGTCGGGGGGTGGCAAGAGACCCAGTACTTC. Its translation is CASSFVGGWQETQYF.

This clonotype was picked up a small number of times. This chain connects TRBV6-6 to TRBJ2-1; perhaps TRBD2 as D (6 bases). Germline CDR1 reads MNHNY; CDR2 reads SVGAGI (reference sequence). There are 15 residues in the CDR3. Trimming took off 2 bases at V and 0 bases at J, with 8 bases between the two ends. The DNA of the CDR3 is TGTGCCAGCAGTTACGTGGAGGGCTCCTACAATGAGCAGTTCTTC. Protein product: CASSYVEGSYNEQFF.

The CDR3 spells CASKTGTNELWANVLTF. CDR3 bases: TGTGCCAGCAAGACTGGGACAAATGAACTCTGGGCCAACGTCCTGACTTTC. The chain links TRBV27 to TRBJ2-6, with TRBD1 as a possible D gene (6 bases). Trimming cost V 7 bases and J 5 bases, with 21 bases left between them. CDR1 and CDR2 from the germline V gene are MNHEY and SMNVEV (reference sequence). The CDR3 has 17 amino acids.

The chain has TRBV5-6 and TRBJ2-7; D ambiguous. Per the germline V gene, CDR1 is SGHDT and CDR2 is YYEEEE. V was shortened by 4 bases and J by 1 base, with 18 bases between the two germline ends. CDR3 size: 16 residues. The CDR3 DNA reads as TGTGCCAGCAGCGTAGATGGGGTAAGCAGATCCTACGAGCAGTACGTC. Its translation is CASSVDGVSRSYEQYV.

There are a few counts of this clonotype. The J gene is TRBJ1-1, the V gene TRBV6-5, with a weak D call TRBD1 (6 bases). The V gene lost 5 bases and the J gene lost 1 base, with 20 bases spanning the gap. Germline CDR1 MNHEY, CDR2 SVGAGI. CDR3 size: 17 residues. CDR3 in DNA: TGTGCCAGCAGTACATTTTTAGGGGGGGGGGGGAACACTGAAGCTTTCTTT. Protein product: CASSTFLGGGGNTEAFF.

The rearrangement links TRBV27 to TRBJ2-1, with 9 bases aligning to TRBD2. In germline, CDR1 is MNHEY, CDR2 SMNVEV (reference sequence). After removal of 1 base from V and 8 bases from J, the junction contained 9 bases not matched to a gene. The CDR3 runs 16 residues. The CDR3 DNA sequence: TGTGCCAGCAGTTTATTCGGGCGGGGGGGCCTCGATGAGCAGTTCTTC. This encodes CASSLFGRGGLDEQFF.

The chain carries TRBV12-5 and TRBJ2-2; D possibly corresponds to TRBD2 (6 bases). Germline V lookup: CDR1 LGHNT, CDR2 FRNRAP. The V end was cut by 5 bases, the J end by 4 bases, with 17 bases between. The CDR3 sequence is 16 residues long. CDR3: CASGPFPGVSTGELFF. DNA of the CDR3: TGTGCTAGTGGTCCCTTCCCGGGGGTTAGCACCGGGGAGCTGTTTTTT.

This clonotype has only a few counts. The CDR3 loop is CASSFGAKRGYTF. CDR3 coding DNA: TGTGCCAGCAGTTTTGGGGCCAAGCGGGGCTACACCTTC. The V gene is TRBV27, the J gene TRBJ1-2; a possible D gene is TRBD1 (5 bases). The CDR3 spans 13 residues. Looked up from germline, CDR1 is MNHEY and CDR2 is SMNVEV (reference sequence). Trimming took 3 bases from V and 8 from J, leaving 13 bases between them.